This T cell receptor beta chain was sequenced during a study of cytomegalovirus exposure and HLA in healthy donors. Study-level information: Falling in the Caucasian-associated ancestry cluster were approximately 84% of approximately 410 genotyped donors. Whole-study results and caveats: Confirmation was obtained in vitro that a few CMV-associated chains are specific for CMV antigens.

The primer mix had 60 Vbeta and 13 Jbeta primers. Sequencing was performed with immunoSEQ multiplex PCR; in TCRdb, only in-frame clones are kept and a portion is missing. In the table there are some 200,000 clones, about 84% of which are singletons. Nominally healthy donors were sampled, though unrecorded immune exposures were likely. This clone was detected once. The antigen remains undetermined. The sequenced sample was PBMCs. The origin of this receptor is a man aged 50 or older in good health and CMV-seronegative.

The CDR3 DNA sequence: TGTGCCAGCAGCCTCCGGGACATAGGTGAAAAACTGTTTTTT. This gives the protein CASSLRDIGEKLFF. The rearrangement links TRBV7-2 to TRBJ1-4; D is possibly TRBD1 (6 bases). The CDR3 totals 14 residues. V lost 5 bases and J lost 7, with 14 bases in between. CDR1 and CDR2 from the germline V gene are SGHTA and FQGNSA. Combining the CDR3 with reference TRBV7-2 and TRBJ1-4 gives the whole variable domain GAGVSQSPSNKVTEKGKDVELRCDPISGHTALYWYRQSLGQGLEFLIYFQGNSAPDKSGLPSDRFSAERTGGSVSTLTIQRTQQEDSAVYLCASSLRDIGEKLFFGSGTQLSVL.